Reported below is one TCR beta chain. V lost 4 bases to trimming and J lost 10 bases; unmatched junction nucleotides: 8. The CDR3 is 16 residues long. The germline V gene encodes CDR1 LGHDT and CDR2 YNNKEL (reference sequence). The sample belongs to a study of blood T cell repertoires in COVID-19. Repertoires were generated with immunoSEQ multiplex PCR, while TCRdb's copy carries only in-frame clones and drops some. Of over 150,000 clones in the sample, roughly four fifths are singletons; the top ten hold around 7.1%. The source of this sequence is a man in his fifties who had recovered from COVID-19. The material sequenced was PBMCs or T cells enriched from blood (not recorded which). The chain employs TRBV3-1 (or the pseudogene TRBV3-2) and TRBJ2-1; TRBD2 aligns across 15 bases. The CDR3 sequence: CASSPGLAGGIGEQFF. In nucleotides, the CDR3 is TGTGCCAGCAGCCCGGGACTAGCGGGGGGCATAGGGGAGCAGTTCTTC.